What follows are 18 T cell receptor beta chains derived from one specimen sequenced in a study of CD8 T cells in ankylosing spondylitis. One entry per CDR3 protein, called by TCRdb with MiXCR from the 5' RACE reads. The sample lists 150,000 to 200,000 distinct CDR3 sequences, roughly 13% occurring once. The material sequenced was blood, either unsorted or a sorted T cell fraction (not recorded which). The receptors originated from a male donor with ankylosing spondylitis or in good health (not recorded which).

The chain couples TRBV7-6 to TRBJ2-1; D call uncertain. Per germline, CDR1 SGHVS and CDR2 FNYEAQ. The CDR3 is 13 residues long. V lost 5 bases and J 5 bases, leaving 10 bases between the germline ends. CDR3 sequence (DNA): TGTGCCAGCAGCCCGCTAGAAGACAATGAGCAGTTCTTC. As protein: CASSPLEDNEQFF.

The rearrangement joins TRBV20-1 to TRBJ2-1; tentatively, D is TRBD1 (6 bases). The germline V gene has CDR1 DFQATT and CDR2 SNEGSKA (reference sequence). The CDR3 has 15 residues. V lost 3 bases, J lost 3 bases, and 15 bases lay in between. The CDR3 DNA is TGCAGTGCTAGTATGGACAGACGCGACTACAATGAGCAGTTCTTC. Protein: CSASMDRRDYNEQFF.

This clonotype appeared a few times. The V and J genes are TRBV3-1 and TRBJ2-7, with 7 bases fitting TRBD1. Trimming at V came to 1 base and at J to 2 bases, leaving 2 bases not matched to a gene. Looked up from germline, CDR1 is LGHDT and CDR2 is YNNKEL (reference sequence). This CDR3 region has 14 residues. The CDR3 sequence: CASSQAQGAYEQYF. DNA for the CDR3: TGTGCCAGCAGCCAAGCGCAGGGGGCCTACGAGCAGTACTTC.

This clonotype appeared a few times. The genes are TRBV12-3 or TRBV12-4 and TRBJ2-7; possibly TRBD1 for D (5 bases). The CDR3 is made up of 14 amino acids. V gave up 4 bases and J gave up 3 bases, with 13 bases separating them. The CDR3 DNA sequence: TGTGCCAGCAGTTGGGGCCTAGAAGACTACGAGCAGTACTTC. Its protein product is CASSWGLEDYEQYF.

The chain is built from TRBV5-2 and TRBJ2-1; TRBD1 is the table's D call, not checked against the DNA. TRBV5-2 is a listed pseudogene. The CDR3 runs 15 residues. The CDR3 sequence is CASNQGLLSYNEQFF. The CDR3 nucleotides are TGTGCCAGCAACCAGGGGCTCCTTTCCTACAATGAGCAGTTCTTC.

The chain is built from TRBV29-1 and TRBJ1-2, with 8 positions matching TRBD1. The V gene's germline CDR1 is SQVTM and CDR2 ANQGSEA. The CDR3 is 13 residues long. After removal of 2 bases from V and 4 bases from J, the junction contained 3 bases not matched to a gene. CDR3 coding DNA: TGCAGCGTTGAAAGACAGGGGTCCTATGGCTACACCTTC. It codes for CSVERQGSYGYTF.

This chain joins TRBV6-5 and TRBJ2-7, with TRBD1 as a possible D gene (6 bases). CDR3 length: 15 amino acids. Trimming left V 4 bases short and J 5 bases short, with 18 bases between. Germline V gene data show CDR1 as MNHEY and CDR2 as SVGAGI. The CDR3 is CASSCHRVLPNEQYF. CDR3 nucleotide sequence: TGTGCCAGCAGTTGCCACAGGGTACTTCCCAACGAGCAGTACTTC.

This clonotype was recorded at least ten times. The chain is built from TRBV28 and TRBJ2-1, with 11 bases aligning to TRBD2. Germline lookup yields CDR1 MDHEN and CDR2 SYDVKM. Trimming at V came to 8 bases and at J to 7 bases, leaving 19 bases not matched to a gene. The CDR3 totals 18 residues. The CDR3, as DNA: TGTGCCAGCGCGGTCGAGCTTGTAGCGGGAGGGTATCTAAATGAGCAGTTCTTC. This translates into CASAVELVAGGYLNEQFF.

This clonotype was seen only a few times. The CDR3: CASSPGQVYYEQYF. CDR3 nucleotides: TGTGCCAGCAGTCCCGGACAGGTGTACTACGAGCAGTACTTC. The chain combines TRBV6-1 with TRBJ2-7; the match to TRBD1 covers 7 bases. The length of the CDR3 is 14 residues. The germline V gene encodes CDR1 MNHNS and CDR2 SASEGT. The trim removed 5 bases at V and 3 bases at J, leaving 7 bases unmatched.

This chain joins TRBV7-9 and TRBJ2-3; D ambiguous. V dropped 8 bases and J dropped 6 bases, with 9 bases sitting between them. The CDR3 spans 11 residues. Germline CDR1 and CDR2: SEHNR and FQNEAQ (reference sequence). CDR3 bases: TGTGCCAGCGGTAATTCGGATACGCAGTATTTT. As protein: CASGNSDTQYF.

This clonotype was seen more than once but under ten times. This chain links TRBV14 with TRBJ2-1; tentatively, D is TRBD2 (5 bases). Germline CDR1 and CDR2: SGHDN and FVKESK. There are 16 residues in the CDR3. V lost 5 bases, J lost 0 bases, and 14 bases lay in between. This chain's CDR3 is CASSLRTRSSYNEQFF. CDR3 in DNA: TGTGCCAGCAGCTTACGGACTCGGAGCTCCTACAATGAGCAGTTCTTC.

The chain joins TRBV6-5 to TRBJ1-1; TRBD1 aligns across 11 bases. CDR1 is MNHEY, CDR2 SVGAGI, per germline. V was pared by 0 bases and J by 5 bases, with 5 bases of the junction left unmatched. This CDR3 spans 16 amino acids. This chain's CDR3 is CASSYSGTGGSTEAFF. CDR3 coding DNA: TGTGCCAGCAGTTACTCAGGGACAGGGGGATCGACTGAAGCTTTCTTT.

This clonotype was observed a handful of times. The CDR3 sequence is CSARDFEAGVTDTQYF. The CDR3 DNA reads TGCAGTGCTAGAGATTTTGAAGCGGGGGTCACAGATACGCAGTATTTT. J is TRBJ2-3 and V is TRBV20-1; 8 positions match TRBD2. The CDR3 has 16 amino acids. V dropped 0 bases and J dropped 2; count of bases not matched to a gene: 7. CDR1 DFQATT and CDR2 SNEGSKA come from the germline V gene (reference sequence).

This clonotype was detected a few times. This rearrangement joins TRBV21-1 to TRBJ2-1; the table's D call, TRBD1, has no DNA check behind it. TRBV21-1 is tagged as a pseudogene. There are 14 residues in the CDR3. The CDR3 nucleotides are TGTGCCAGCAGCAAAAGGCGGGGGCCTGACGGGCAGTTCTTC. The encoded protein is CASSKRRGPDGQFF.

V is TRBV20-1 and J is TRBJ1-1; tentatively, D is TRBD1 (5 bases). V lost 3 bases and J 1 base, leaving 9 bases between the germline ends. CDR1 is DFQATT, CDR2 SNEGSKA, per germline (reference sequence). The length of the CDR3 is 13 residues. The DNA of the CDR3 is TGCAGTGCTAGGGGAACAGGGAACACTGAAGCTTTCTTT. Amino acid sequence: CSARGTGNTEAFF.

The table lists this clonotype with a few counts. The genes are TRBV25-1 and TRBJ2-5, with 8 bases lining up with TRBD2. The CDR3 runs 12 residues. The J segment lost 2 bases and the V segment lost 9 bases, leaving 2 bases of the junction unmatched. The germline V gene encodes CDR1 MGHDK and CDR2 SYGVNS. Here the CDR3 reads CASGGRQETQYF. In DNA, the CDR3 is TGTGCCAGTGGCGGGAGGCAAGAGACCCAGTACTTC.

Ten or more counts support this clonotype. This rearrangement joins TRBV7-2 to TRBJ2-5; 10 bases align to TRBD2. Germline CDR1 reads SGHTA; CDR2 reads FQGNSA. The CDR3 consists of 15 residues. Trimming cost V 4 bases and J 4 bases; bases outside gene matches: 6. The CDR3 here is CASSSAGGPGETQYF. CDR3 in DNA: TGTGCCAGCAGCTCAGCGGGGGGGCCGGGAGAGACCCAGTACTTC.

The V and J genes are TRBV5-1 and TRBJ1-1; a possible D gene is TRBD1 (5 bases). Germline V gives CDR1 SGHRS, CDR2 YFSETQ. The germline V and J ends were trimmed by 2 bases and 0 bases, with 8 bases remaining between them. The CDR3 contains 14 residues. CDR3 coding DNA: TGCGCCAGCAGCTTTACAGGAATGAACACTGAAGCTTTCTTT. It yields the protein CASSFTGMNTEAFF.